These T cell receptor beta chains were read from a single sample in a study of shared clonotypes between healthy human individuals. Using immunoSEQ multiplex PCR, the repertoire was profiled, and TCRdb retains in-frame clones only, with some absent. The repertoire holds about half a million clones, with roughly 85% as singletons. The sample was PBMCs. These receptors all come from a woman in her thirties or forties in good health. Some clones in this sample may be carry-over from other donors' samples. Both conserved end residues are trimmed from each CDR3.

TRBV7-9 | 12 | ASSSLNSNQPQH
TRBV7-2 | 13 | ASRPPQGPSYEQY
TRBV28 | 13 | ASGVAGGRQETQY
TRBV5-7 | 13 | ASSLAWENTGELF
TRBV6-1 | 13 | ASSEFFRENYGYT
TRBV28 | 13 | ASSNLAGGKYEQY
TRBV6-5 | 13 | ASSSGTGVPCAQH
TRBV11-2 | 10 | ASSFGNTEAF
TRBV30 | 14 | AWSVGQGYSNQPQH
TRBV2 | 15 | ASSEFEGGRGLDGYT
TRBV15 | 14 | ATSRDLSGRAFEQY
TRBV6-5 | 13 | ASSQDRTYQETQY
TRBV5-1 | 13 | ASSRLAGRQETQY
TRBV27 | 10 | ASSRRGYEQY
TRBV11-1 | 15 | ASGKQGTKGPNTEAF
TRBV28 | 15 | ASSLWGTGGTNEKLF
TRBV7-3 | 12 | ASRRSGSTDTQY
TRBV19 | 14 | ASSIGGGLSYNEQF
TRBV28 | 12 | ASRSLATGYEQY
TRBV6-5 | 14 | ASSYSNRGPYNEQF
TRBV21-1 | 13 | ASSKSRGLQETQY
TRBV28 | 14 | ASSAGWPEMVDEQF
TRBV28 | 15 | ASSLTPGGSAKNIQY